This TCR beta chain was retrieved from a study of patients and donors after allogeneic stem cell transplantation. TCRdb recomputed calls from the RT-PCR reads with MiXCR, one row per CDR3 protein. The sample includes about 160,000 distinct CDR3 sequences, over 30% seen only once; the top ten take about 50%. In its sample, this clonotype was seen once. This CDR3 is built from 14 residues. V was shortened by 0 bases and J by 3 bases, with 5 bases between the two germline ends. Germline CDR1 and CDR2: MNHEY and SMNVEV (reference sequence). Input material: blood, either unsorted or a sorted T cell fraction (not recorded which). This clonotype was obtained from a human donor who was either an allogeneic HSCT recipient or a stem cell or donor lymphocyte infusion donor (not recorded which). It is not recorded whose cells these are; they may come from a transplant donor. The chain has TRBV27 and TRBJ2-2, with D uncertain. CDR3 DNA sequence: TGTGCCAGCAGTTTATCGAAGGACACCGGGGAGCTGTTTTTT. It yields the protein CASSLSKDTGELFF.